These 11 T cell receptor beta chains originate from one sample sequenced in a study of CXCR3-negative and CXCR3-positive naive CD8 T cells. The authors made the TRB cDNA libraries by 5' RACE using UMI labels. Each CDR3 protein gets one entry in TCRdb, which reprocessed the 5' RACE reads and gives no DNA. This listing includes over 95,000 distinct CDR3 sequences. The study's findings and limits: Against CXCR3-negative naive cells, CXCR3-positive naive cells showed more hydrophobic TRB CDR3s.

These receptors have no identified antigens. Sequenced input: naive CXCR3+ CD8+ T cells from blood. Subset meaning: CD45RO-CCR7+CD27+CD95- naive CD8+ T cells expressing CXCR3 (TNR3+). These receptor sequences come from a human donor in good health. Some clones in this sample may be carry-over from other donors' samples.

The J gene is TRBJ2-1, the V gene TRBV29-1; TCRdb's D gene call, TRBD2, goes unchecked for lack of DNA. Germline lookup yields CDR1 SQVTM and CDR2 ANQGSEA. The CDR3 consists of 14 residues. CDR3 in amino acids: CSVVGLAGVQEQFF.

This sequence joins TRBV29-1 and TRBJ2-2. CDR1 and CDR2 (germline): SQVTM, ANQGSEA. The CDR3 runs to 11 residues. This chain's CDR3 is CSVQNTGELFF.

The chain is built from TRBV12-3 or TRBV12-4 and TRBJ2-7; the TCRdb D gene call, TRBD1, has no DNA to confirm it. The CDR3 contains 13 residues. The CDR3: CASSPNRAYEQYF.

The V gene is TRBV15, the J gene TRBJ1-5. The CDR3 consists of 13 residues. CDR1 is LNHNV and CDR2 is YYDKDF in the germline V gene (reference sequence). The CDR3 is CATSRDVMQPQHF.

The V gene is TRBV4-3, the J gene TRBJ1-1; TCRdb's D call of TRBD1 is untestable without DNA. Germline V lookup: CDR1 LGHNA, CDR2 YSLEER. CDR3 size: 15 residues. This CDR3 reads CASSRELHRGTEAFF.

V gene TRBV20-1 combines with J gene TRBJ2-7; the D call of TRBD1 rests on TCRdb alone, since no DNA is present to check it. Germline V CDR1 and CDR2: DFQATT, SNEGSKA (reference sequence). The CDR3 is 14 residues long. The CDR3 region is CSAKTGTGVYEQYF.

This chain joins TRBV28 and TRBJ2-7; TCRdb's D gene call, TRBD2, goes unchecked for lack of DNA. CDR3 length equals 18 residues. Germline CDR1 is MDHEN and CDR2 is SYDVKM. Here the CDR3 reads CATDPIRLAGGSSYEQYF.

V usage is TRBV5-1 and J usage is TRBJ2-1. The length of the CDR3 is 16 residues. Germline-derived CDR1 and CDR2 are SGHRS and YFSETQ. CDR3 sequence: CASSLTPEIPYNEQFF.

The chain couples TRBV5-1 to TRBJ2-1; absent DNA, TCRdb's TRBD2 call cannot be checked. The CDR3 is 18 residues long. CDR1 SGHRS and CDR2 YFSETQ come from the germline V gene. This CDR3 is CASRDNLAVLSSYNEQFF. Together with reference TRBV5-1 and TRBJ2-1, the CDR3 gives the full variable domain: KAGVTQTPRYLIKTRGQQVTLSCSPISGHRSVSWYQQTPGQGLQFLFEYFSETQRNKGNFPGRFSGRQFSNSRSEMNVSTLELGDSALYLCASRDNLAVLSSYNEQFFGPGTRLTVL.

The chain recombines TRBV7-9 with TRBJ2-2. This CDR3 contains 12 residues. Germline-derived CDR1 and CDR2 are SEHNR and FQNEAQ (reference sequence). This CDR3 is CASSFHTGELFF.

V and J are TRBV9 and TRBJ2-1. The germline V gene encodes CDR1 SGDLS and CDR2 YYNGEE. The CDR3 contains 15 residues. The CDR3 is CASSTQMDEYNEQFF.